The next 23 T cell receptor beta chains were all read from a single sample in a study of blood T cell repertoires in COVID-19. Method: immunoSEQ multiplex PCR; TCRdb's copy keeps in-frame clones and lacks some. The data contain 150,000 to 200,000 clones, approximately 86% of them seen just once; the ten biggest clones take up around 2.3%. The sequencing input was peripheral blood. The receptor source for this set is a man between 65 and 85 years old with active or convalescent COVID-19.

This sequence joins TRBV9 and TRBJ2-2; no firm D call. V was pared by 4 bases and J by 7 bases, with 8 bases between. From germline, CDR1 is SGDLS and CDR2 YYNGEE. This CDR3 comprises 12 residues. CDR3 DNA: TGTGCCAGCAGCTTGGTAGACGGGGAGCTGTTTTTT. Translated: CASSLVDGELFF.

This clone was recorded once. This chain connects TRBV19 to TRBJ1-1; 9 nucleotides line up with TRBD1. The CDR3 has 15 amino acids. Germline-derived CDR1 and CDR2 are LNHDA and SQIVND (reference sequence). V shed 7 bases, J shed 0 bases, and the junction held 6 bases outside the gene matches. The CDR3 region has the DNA TGTGCCAGTACCGTGGGACAGGGCCTGAACACTGAAGCTTTCTTT. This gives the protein CASTVGQGLNTEAFF. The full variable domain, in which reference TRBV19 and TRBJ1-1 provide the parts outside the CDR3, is DGGITQSPKYLFRKEGQNVTLSCEQNLNHDAMYWYRQDPGQGLRLIYYSQIVNDFQKGDIAEGYSVSREKKESFPLTVTSAQKNPTAFYLCASTVGQGLNTEAFFGQGTRLTVV.

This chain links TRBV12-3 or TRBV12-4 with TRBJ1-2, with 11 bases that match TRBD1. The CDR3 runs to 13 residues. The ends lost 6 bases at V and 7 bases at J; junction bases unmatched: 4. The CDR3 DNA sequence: TGTGCCAGCAGAGGGACAGGGGGGTCTGGCTACACCTTC. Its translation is CASRGTGGSGYTF.

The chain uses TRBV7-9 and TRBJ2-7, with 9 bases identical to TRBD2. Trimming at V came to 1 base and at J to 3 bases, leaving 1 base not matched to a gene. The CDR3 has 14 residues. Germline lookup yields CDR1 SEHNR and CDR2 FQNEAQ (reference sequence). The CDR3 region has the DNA TGTGCCAGCAGCTTAGTAGCGGGAGTCTACGAGCAGTACTTC. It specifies CASSLVAGVYEQYF.

CDR3 region: CASSPSDRSNQPQHF. Written as DNA, the CDR3 is TGCGCCAGCAGCCCCTCTGACAGGAGCAATCAGCCCCAGCATTTT. The rearrangement uses TRBV4-1 and TRBJ1-5; a weak D match, TRBD1 (6 bases). Trimming took off 4 bases at V and 1 base at J, with 11 bases between the two ends. CDR1 and CDR2 (germline): MGHRA, YSYEKL. CDR3 length: 15 residues.

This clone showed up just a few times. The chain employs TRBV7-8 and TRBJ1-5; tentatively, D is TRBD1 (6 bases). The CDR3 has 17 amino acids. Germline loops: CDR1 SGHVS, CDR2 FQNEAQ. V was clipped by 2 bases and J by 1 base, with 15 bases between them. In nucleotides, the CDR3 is TGTGCCAGCAGCTTACGCCCCAGGGGTTTGAGCAATCAGCCCCAGCATTTT. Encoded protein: CASSLRPRGLSNQPQHF.

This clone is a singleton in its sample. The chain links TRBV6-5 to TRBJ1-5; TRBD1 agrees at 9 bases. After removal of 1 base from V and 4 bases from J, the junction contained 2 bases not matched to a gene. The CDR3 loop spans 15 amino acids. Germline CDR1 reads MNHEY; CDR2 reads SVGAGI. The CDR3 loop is CASSYWDRVNQPQHF. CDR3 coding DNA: TGTGCCAGCAGTTACTGGGACAGGGTGAATCAGCCCCAGCATTTT.

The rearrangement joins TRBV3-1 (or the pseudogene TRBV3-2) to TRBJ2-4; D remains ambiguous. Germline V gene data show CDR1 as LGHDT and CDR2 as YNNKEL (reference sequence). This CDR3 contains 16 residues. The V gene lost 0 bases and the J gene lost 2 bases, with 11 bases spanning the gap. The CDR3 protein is CASSQDAQAPKNIQYF. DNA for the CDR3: TGTGCCAGCAGCCAAGATGCCCAGGCCCCCAAAAACATTCAGTACTTC.

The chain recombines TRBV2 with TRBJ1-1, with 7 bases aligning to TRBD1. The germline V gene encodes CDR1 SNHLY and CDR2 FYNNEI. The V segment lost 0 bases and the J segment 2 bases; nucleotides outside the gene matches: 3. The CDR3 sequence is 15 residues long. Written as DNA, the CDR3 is TGTGCCAGCAGTGAAGCACAGGGGATCAACACTGAAGCTTTCTTT. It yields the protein CASSEAQGINTEAFF. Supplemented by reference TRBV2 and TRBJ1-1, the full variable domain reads EPEVTQTPSHQVTQMGQEVILRCVPISNHLYFYWYRQILGQKVEFLVSFYNNEISEKSEIFDDQFSVERPDGSNFTLKIRSTKLEDSAMYFCASSEAQGINTEAFFGQGTRLTVV.

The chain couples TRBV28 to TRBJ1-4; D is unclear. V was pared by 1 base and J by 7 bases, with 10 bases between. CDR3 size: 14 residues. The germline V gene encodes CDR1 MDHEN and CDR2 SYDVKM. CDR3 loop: CASSLSGFAEKLFF. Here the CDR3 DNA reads TGTGCCAGCAGTTTATCGGGTTTTGCTGAAAAACTGTTTTTT.

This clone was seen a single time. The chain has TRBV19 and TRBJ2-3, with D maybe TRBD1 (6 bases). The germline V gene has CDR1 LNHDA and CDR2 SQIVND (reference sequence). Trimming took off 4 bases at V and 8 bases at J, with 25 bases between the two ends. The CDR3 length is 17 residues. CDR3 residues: CASSRSGVRSSQTTQYF. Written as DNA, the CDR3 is TGTGCCAGTAGTAGATCAGGGGTGCGTTCTTCACAGACTACGCAGTATTTT.

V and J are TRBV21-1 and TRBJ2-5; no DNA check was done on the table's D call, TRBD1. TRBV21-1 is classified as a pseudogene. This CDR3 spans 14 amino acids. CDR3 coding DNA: TGTGCCAGCAGGAAGGGGGCTCCCAAAGAGACCCAGTACTTC. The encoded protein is CASRKGAPKETQYF.

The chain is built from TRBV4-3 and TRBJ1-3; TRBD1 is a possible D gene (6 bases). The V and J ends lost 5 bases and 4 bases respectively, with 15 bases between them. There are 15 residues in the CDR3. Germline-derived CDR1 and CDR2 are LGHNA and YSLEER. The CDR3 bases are TGCGCCAGCAGCTCCCACAGGGTATCCGGAAACACCATATATTTT. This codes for CASSSHRVSGNTIYF.

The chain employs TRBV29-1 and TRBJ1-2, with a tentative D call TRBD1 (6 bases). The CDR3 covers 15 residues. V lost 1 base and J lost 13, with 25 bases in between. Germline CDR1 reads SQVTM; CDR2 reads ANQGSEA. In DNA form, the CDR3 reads TGCAGCGTTGAAGTGTCGGGCAGGGGTGGGTATTCGGTCACCTTC. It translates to CSVEVSGRGGYSVTF.

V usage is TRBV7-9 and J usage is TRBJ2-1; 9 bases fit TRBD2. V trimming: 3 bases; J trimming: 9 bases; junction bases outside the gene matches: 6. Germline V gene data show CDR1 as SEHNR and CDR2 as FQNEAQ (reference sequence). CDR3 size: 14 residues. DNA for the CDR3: TGTGCCAGCAGCTTGGAGCTACTAGCGGGTGAGCAGTTCTTC. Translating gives CASSLELLAGEQFF. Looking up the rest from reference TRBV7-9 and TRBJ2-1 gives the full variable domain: DTGVSQNPRHKITKRGQNVTFRCDPISEHNRLYWYRQTLGQGPEFLTYFQNEAQLEKSRLLSDRFSAERPKGSFSTLEIQRTEQGDSAMYLCASSLELLAGEQFFGPGTRLTVL.

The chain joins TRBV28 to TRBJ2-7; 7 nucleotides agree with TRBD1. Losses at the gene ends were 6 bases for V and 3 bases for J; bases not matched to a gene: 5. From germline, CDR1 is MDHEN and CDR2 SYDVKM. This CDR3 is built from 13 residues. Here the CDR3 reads CASRLDRDYEQYF. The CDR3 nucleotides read TGTGCCAGCAGACTTGACAGGGACTACGAGCAGTACTTC.

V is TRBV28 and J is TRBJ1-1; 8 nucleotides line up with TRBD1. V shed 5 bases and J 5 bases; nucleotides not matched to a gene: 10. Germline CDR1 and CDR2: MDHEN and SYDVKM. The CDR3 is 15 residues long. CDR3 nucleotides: TGTGCCAGCAGTCTCCCAGGGGGCGGTCTAACTGAAGCTTTCTTT. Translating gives CASSLPGGGLTEAFF.

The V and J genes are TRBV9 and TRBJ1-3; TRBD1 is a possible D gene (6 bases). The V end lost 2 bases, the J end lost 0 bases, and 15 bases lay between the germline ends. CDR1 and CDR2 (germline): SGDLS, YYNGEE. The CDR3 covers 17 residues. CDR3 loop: CASSVGARLNSGNTIYF. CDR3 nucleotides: TGTGCCAGCAGCGTGGGGGCTAGGTTGAACTCTGGAAACACCATATATTTT.

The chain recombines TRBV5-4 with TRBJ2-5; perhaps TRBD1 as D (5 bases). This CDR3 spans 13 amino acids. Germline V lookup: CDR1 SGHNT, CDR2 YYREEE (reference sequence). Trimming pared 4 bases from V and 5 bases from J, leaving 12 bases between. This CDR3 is CASSIQGGETQYF. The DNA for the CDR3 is TGTGCCAGCAGCATCCAGGGTGGGGAGACCCAGTACTTC.

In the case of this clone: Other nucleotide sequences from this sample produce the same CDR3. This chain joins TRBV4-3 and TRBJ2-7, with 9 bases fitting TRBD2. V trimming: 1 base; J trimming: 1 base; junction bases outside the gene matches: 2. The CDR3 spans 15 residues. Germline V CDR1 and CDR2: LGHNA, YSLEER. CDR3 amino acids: CASSQVAGGSYEQYF. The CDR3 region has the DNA TGCGCCAGCAGCCAAGTTGCGGGGGGGTCCTACGAGCAGTACTTC.

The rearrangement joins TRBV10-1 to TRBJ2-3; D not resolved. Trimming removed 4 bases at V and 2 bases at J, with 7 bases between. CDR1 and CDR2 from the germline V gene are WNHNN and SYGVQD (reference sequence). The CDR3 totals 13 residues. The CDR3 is CASSGQVTDTQYF. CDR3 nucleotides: TGCGCCAGCAGTGGACAAGTCACAGATACGCAGTATTTT.

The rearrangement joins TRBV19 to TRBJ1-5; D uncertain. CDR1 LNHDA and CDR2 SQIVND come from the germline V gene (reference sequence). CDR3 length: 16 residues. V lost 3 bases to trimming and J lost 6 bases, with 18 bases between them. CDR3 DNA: TGTGCCAGTAGTATCAGTCCCCAAGGTTCGGGTCAGCCCCAGCATTTT. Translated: CASSISPQGSGQPQHF.

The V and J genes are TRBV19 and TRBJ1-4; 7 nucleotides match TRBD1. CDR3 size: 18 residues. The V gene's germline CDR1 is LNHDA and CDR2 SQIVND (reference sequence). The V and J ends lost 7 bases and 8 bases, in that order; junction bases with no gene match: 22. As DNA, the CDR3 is TGTGCCAGTACAAAGAAGACCGGGACAGAGGCTCTCCAAGAAAAACTGTTTTTT. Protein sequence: CASTKKTGTEALQEKLFF.